This T cell receptor (beta chain) was found in a study of human T cells and chemical hapten exposure. On the study more broadly: 2% DPC applied to a roughly 2 cm by roughly 2 cm arm area sensitized donors.

Stated time point: pre-sensitization, week 0. Indicated treatment: therapeutic diphenylcyclopropenone sensitization with weekly scalp DPC. TCRdb reprocessed the RACE reads via MiXCR and lists one record per CDR3 protein. The table lists 85,000 to 120,000 distinct CDR3 sequences, roughly 12% of them singletons. This clonotype was detected only a few times. The clonotype was recovered from a woman aged 45-65 years with alopecia areata. Some clones in this sample may be carry-over from other donors' samples. The material sequenced was whole blood, taken in connection with sensitization to the hapten diphenylcyclopropenone (DPC).

Written as DNA, the CDR3 is TGTGCCAGCACCCCTCCGGGCGACTATGGCTACACCTTC. Its protein is CASTPPGDYGYTF. The chain employs TRBV28 and TRBJ1-2; D not certain. CDR3 length: 13 amino acids. Germline V gives CDR1 MDHEN, CDR2 SYDVKM. Trimming shortened V by 7 bases and J by 3 bases, and 12 bases separated the two germline ends.